This T cell receptor (beta chain) appears in the sequencing data of a study of cytomegalovirus exposure and HLA in healthy donors. Germline CDR1 is SGHTA and CDR2 is FQGTGA. The V and J ends lost 1 base and 7 bases respectively, with 14 bases between them. This CDR3 has 16 residues. Notes on the study in general: The authors excluded some V segments, including TRBV6-2 and TRBV6-3, as indistinguishable.

A note on this clone: Its antigen is unidentified.

PCR amplification relied on 60 Vbeta primers (plus 13 Jbeta primers). Clones were sequenced by immunoSEQ multiplex PCR, and TCRdb holds only the in-frame ones, with some missing. The sample lists about 180,000 clones; 70% to 75% were seen once. The sequencing input was PBMCs. The V and J genes are TRBV7-3 and TRBJ1-6, with D unclear. The sequence derives from a male donor in good health and CMV-seronegative. The CDR3 here is CASSLNPPGANSPLHF. CDR3 DNA: TGTGCCAGCAGCTTAAATCCCCCCGGTGCAAATTCACCCCTCCACTTT.